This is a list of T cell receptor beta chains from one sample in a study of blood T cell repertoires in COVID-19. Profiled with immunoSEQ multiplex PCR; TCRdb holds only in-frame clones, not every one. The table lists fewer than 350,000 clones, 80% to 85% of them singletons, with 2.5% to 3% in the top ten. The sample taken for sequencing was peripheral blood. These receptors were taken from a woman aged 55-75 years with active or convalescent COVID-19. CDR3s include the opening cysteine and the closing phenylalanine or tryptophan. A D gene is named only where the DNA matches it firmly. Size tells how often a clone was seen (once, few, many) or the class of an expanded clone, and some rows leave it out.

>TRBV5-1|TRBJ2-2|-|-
CASSLGENTGELFF
TGCGCCAGCAGCTTGGGAGAGAACACCGGGGAGCTGTTTTTT
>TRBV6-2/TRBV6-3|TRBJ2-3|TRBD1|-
CASSYSTDRGFTDTQYF
TGTGCCAGCAGTTACTCGACGGACAGGGGATTTACAGATACGCAGTATTTT
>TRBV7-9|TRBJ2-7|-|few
CASSPGYRRYEQYF
TGTGCCAGCAGCCCCGGATACAGGAGATACGAGCAGTACTTC
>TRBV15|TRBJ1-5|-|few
CATSRDSGNQPQHF
TGTGCCACCAGCAGAGATTCAGGGAATCAGCCCCAGCATTTT
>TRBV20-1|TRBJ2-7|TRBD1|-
CSASSPTGASYEQYF
TGCAGTGCTAGTTCCCCGACAGGGGCAAGCTACGAGCAGTACTTC
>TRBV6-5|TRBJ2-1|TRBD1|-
CASIVRDRAYNEQFF
TGTGCCAGTATTGTCCGGGACAGAGCCTACAATGAGCAGTTCTTC
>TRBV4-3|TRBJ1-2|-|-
CASSQEGGLGGYTF
TGCGCCAGCAGCCAAGAGGGAGGGCTTGGGGGCTACACCTTC
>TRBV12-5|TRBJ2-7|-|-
CASGSSTLSYEQYF
TGTGCTAGTGGTTCCTCTACCCTCTCCTACGAGCAGTACTTC
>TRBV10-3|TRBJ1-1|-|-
CAIGEGDTEAFF
TGTGCCATCGGAGAGGGGGACACTGAAGCTTTCTTT
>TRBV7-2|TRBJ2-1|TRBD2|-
CASRGRLAGPSYNEQFF
TGTGCCAGCAGGGGTCGACTAGCGGGGCCTTCCTACAATGAGCAGTTCTTC
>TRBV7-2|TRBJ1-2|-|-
CASSLVANNYGYTF
TGTGCCAGCAGCTTAGTGGCAAATAACTATGGCTACACCTTC
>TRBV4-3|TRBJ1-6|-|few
CASSQAQGGNSPLHF
TGCGCCAGCAGCCAAGCACAGGGTGGAAATTCACCCCTCCACTTT
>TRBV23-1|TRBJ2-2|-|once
CASSQSSRATGELFF
TGCGCCAGCAGTCAATCATCCAGGGCCACCGGGGAGCTGTTTTTT
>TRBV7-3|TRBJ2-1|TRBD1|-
CASSSPPGRQGAPYNEQFF
TGTGCCAGCAGCTCCCCCCCGGGGAGACAGGGGGCTCCCTACAATGAGCAGTTCTTC
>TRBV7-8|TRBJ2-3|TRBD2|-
CASSLLTSGGTGTQYF
TGTGCCAGCAGCTTACTGACTAGCGGGGGGACTGGTACGCAGTATTTT
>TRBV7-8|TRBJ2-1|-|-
CASSLARDNEQFF
TGTGCCAGCAGCTTGGCTCGGGACAATGAGCAGTTCTTC
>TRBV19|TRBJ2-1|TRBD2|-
CASSIAGTSDEQFF
TGTGCCAGTAGTATAGCCGGGACTAGTGATGAGCAGTTCTTC
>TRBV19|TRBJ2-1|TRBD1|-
CASSIWARGQDEQFF
TGTGCCAGTAGTATTTGGGCCAGGGGGCAAGATGAGCAGTTCTTC
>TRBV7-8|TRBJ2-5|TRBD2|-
CASSFGRGLAGGPQETQYF
TGTGCCAGCAGCTTTGGTAGAGGACTAGCGGGGGGGCCGCAAGAGACCCAGTACTTC
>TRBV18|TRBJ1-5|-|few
CASSPLPQGNSNQPQHF
TGTGCCAGCTCACCACTACCCCAGGGGAATAGCAATCAGCCCCAGCATTTT
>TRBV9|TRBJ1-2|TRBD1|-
CASSVSSTGNYGYTF
TGTGCCAGCAGCGTTAGCTCGACAGGGAACTATGGCTACACCTTC
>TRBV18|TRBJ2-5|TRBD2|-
CASSRRLAQETQYF
TGTGCCAGCTCACGCCGACTAGCCCAAGAGACCCAGTACTTC
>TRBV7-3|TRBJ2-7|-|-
CASSYAPGVREQYF
TGTGCCAGCAGCTACGCGCCAGGGGTGAGGGAGCAGTACTTC
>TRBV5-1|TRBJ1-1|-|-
CASSLEGSGAEAFF
TGCGCCAGCAGCTTGGAAGGCTCAGGGGCTGAAGCTTTCTTT
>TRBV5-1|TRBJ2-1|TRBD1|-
CASSSSGTGVNEQFF
TGCGCCAGCAGCTCCTCGGGGACAGGGGTGAATGAGCAGTTCTTC
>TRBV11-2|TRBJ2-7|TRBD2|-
CASSLELPGLAETYEQYF
TGTGCCAGCAGCTTAGAACTCCCGGGACTAGCGGAGACCTACGAGCAGTACTTC
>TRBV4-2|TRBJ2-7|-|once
CASSQGSSYEQYF
TGTGCCAGCAGCCAAGGCAGCTCCTACGAGCAGTACTTC
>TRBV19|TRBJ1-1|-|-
CASSPRTVNTEAFF
TGTGCCAGTAGTCCTCGGACAGTGAACACTGAAGCTTTCTTT
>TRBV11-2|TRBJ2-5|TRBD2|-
CASSYAGGRPETQYF
TGTGCCAGCAGCTACGCGGGGGGGCGGCCCGAGACCCAGTACTTC
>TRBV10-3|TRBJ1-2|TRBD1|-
CAMMGQGGSGGYTF
TGTGCCATGATGGGACAGGGAGGATCGGGGGGCTACACCTTC
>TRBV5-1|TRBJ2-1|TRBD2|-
CASSLSAQRGVYNEQFF
TGCGCCAGCAGCTTGTCTGCTCAGCGGGGGGTTTACAATGAGCAGTTCTTC
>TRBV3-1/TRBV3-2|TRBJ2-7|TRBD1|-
CASSSWDSYEQYF
TGTGCCAGCAGCTCGTGGGACAGCTACGAGCAGTACTTC
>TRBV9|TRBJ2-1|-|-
CASSPNLAPGGTSSYNEQFF
TGTGCCAGCAGCCCCAACCTCGCCCCAGGAGGGACGAGCTCCTACAATGAGCAGTTCTTC
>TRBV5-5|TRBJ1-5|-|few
CASSLTPGHTGNQPQHF
TGTGCCAGCAGCTTGACACCGGGACATACGGGCAATCAGCCCCAGCATTTT
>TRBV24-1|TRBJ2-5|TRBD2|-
CATSPGWGAGGQETQYF
TGTGCCACCAGCCCGGGATGGGGAGCGGGGGGGCAAGAGACCCAGTACTTC
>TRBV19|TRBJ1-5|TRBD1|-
CASRTIPGQGRDQPQHF
TGTGCCAGTAGGACGATTCCGGGACAGGGGAGGGATCAGCCCCAGCATTTT
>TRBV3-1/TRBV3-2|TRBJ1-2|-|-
CASSQNRVGGYTF
TGTGCCAGCAGCCAAAACAGGGTTGGCGGCTACACCTTC
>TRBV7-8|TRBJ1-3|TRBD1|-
CASTRGQGLSGNTIYF
TGTGCCAGCACACGCGGACAGGGTCTCTCTGGAAACACCATATATTTT
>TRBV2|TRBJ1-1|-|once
CASRAFIDSEAFF
TGTGCCAGCAGGGCCTTCATTGACAGTGAAGCTTTCTTT
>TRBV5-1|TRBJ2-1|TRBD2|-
CASSFLRGGANEQFF
TGCGCCAGCAGCTTTCTGCGGGGGGGAGCCAATGAGCAGTTCTTC
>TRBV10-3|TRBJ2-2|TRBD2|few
CAIPRGLAGLGPNTGELFF
TGTGCCATCCCCAGGGGACTAGCGGGGCTCGGCCCGAACACCGGGGAGCTGTTTTTT
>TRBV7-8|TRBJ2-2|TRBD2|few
CASRRLAGGPGELFF
TGTGCCAGCAGGCGACTAGCGGGGGGGCCCGGGGAGCTGTTTTTT
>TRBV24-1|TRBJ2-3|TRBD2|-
CATSDFCLGLAGGMFDTQYF
TGTGCCACCAGTGATTTTTGCCTCGGACTAGCGGGGGGGATGTTTGATACGCAGTATTTT
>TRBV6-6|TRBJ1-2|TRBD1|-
CASSPLRGPNYGYTF
TGTGCCAGCAGTCCCCTCAGGGGGCCCAACTATGGCTACACCTTC
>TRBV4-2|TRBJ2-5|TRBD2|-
CASSQKVYQGLAETQYF
TGTGCCAGCAGCCAAAAAGTATATCAGGGACTAGCGGAGACCCAGTACTTC